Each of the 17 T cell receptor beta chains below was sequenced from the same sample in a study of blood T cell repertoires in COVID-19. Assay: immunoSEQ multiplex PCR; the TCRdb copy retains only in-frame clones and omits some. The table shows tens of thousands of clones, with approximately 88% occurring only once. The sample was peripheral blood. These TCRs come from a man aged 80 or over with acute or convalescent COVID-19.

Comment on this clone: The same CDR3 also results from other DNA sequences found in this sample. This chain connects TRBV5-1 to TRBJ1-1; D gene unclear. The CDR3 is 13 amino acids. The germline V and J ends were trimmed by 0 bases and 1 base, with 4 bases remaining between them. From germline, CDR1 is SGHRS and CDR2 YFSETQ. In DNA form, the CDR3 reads TGCGCCAGCAGCTTGGGGGCGAACACTGAAGCTTTCTTT. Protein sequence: CASSLGANTEAFF. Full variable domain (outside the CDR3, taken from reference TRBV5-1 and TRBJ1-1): KAGVTQTPRYLIKTRGQQVTLSCSPISGHRSVSWYQQTPGQGLQFLFEYFSETQRNKGNFPGRFSGRQFSNSRSEMNVSTLELGDSALYLCASSLGANTEAFFGQGTRLTVV.

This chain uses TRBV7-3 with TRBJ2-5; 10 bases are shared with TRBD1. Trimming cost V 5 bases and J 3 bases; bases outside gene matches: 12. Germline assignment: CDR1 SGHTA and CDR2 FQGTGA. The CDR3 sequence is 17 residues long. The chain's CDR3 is CASSPSDRGNLEETQYF. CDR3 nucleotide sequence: TGTGCCAGCAGCCCTTCGGACAGGGGGAACCTTGAAGAGACCCAGTACTTC.

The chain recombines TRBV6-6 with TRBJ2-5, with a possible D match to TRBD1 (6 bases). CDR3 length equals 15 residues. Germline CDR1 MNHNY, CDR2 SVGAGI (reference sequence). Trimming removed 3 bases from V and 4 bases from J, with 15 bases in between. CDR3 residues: CASSYSPGTRETQYF. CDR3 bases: TGTGCCAGCAGTTATTCCCCTGGGACACGAGAGACCCAGTACTTC.

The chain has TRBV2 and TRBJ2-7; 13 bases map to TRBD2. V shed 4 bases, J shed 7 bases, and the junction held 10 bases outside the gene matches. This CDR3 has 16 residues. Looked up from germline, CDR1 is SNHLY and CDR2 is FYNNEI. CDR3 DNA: TGTGCCAGCAGTGCTCTAGGACTAGCGGGAGCTGGTGAGCAGTACTTC. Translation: CASSALGLAGAGEQYF. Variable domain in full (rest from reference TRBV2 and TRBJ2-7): EPEVTQTPSHQVTQMGQEVILRCVPISNHLYFYWYRQILGQKVEFLVSFYNNEISEKSEIFDDQFSVERPDGSNFTLKIRSTKLEDSAMYFCASSALGLAGAGEQYFGPGTRLTVT.

CDR3 protein: CASVPAAGTPSTDTQYF. CDR3 bases: TGTGCCAGCGTACCCGCAGCGGGGACCCCCAGCACAGATACGCAGTATTTT. J is TRBJ2-3 and V is TRBV28; TRBD2 agrees at 7 bases. Germline loops: CDR1 MDHEN, CDR2 SYDVKM. J was trimmed by 0 bases and V by 8 bases; bases with no gene match: 14. This CDR3 is built from 17 residues.

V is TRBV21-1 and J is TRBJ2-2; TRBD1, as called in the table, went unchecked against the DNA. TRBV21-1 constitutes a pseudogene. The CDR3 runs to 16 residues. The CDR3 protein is CASSTMTGGNTGELFF. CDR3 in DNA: TGTGCCAGCAGCACGATGACAGGGGGGAACACCGGGGAGCTGTTTTTT.

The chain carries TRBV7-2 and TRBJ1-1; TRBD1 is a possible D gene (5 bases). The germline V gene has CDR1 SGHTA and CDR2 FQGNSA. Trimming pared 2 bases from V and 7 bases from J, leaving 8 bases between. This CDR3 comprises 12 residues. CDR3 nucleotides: TGTGCCAGCAGCTTAAAGGGGAATGAAGCTTTCTTT. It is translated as CASSLKGNEAFF.

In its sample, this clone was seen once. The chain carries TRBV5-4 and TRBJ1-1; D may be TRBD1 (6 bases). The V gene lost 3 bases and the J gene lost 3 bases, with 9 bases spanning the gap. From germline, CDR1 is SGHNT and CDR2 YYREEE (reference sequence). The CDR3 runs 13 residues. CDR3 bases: TGTGCCAGCAGCTCGACAGGAGACACTGAAGCTTTCTTT. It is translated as CASSSTGDTEAFF.

The CDR3 protein is CASSLNPVGGKGNTIYF. For the CDR3, the DNA is TGTGCCAGCAGTTTAAACCCAGTGGGAGGCAAAGGAAACACCATATATTTT. The chain joins TRBV27 to TRBJ1-3, with no clear D. Germline lookup yields CDR1 MNHEY and CDR2 SMNVEV (reference sequence). Trimming took 2 bases from V and 4 from J, leaving 18 bases between them. There are 17 residues in the CDR3.

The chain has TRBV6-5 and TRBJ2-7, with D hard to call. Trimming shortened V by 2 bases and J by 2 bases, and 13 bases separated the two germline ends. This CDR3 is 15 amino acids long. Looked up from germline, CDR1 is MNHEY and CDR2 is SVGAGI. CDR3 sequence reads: CASSYADTPPYEQYF. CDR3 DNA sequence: TGTGCCAGCAGTTACGCTGACACCCCTCCCTACGAGCAGTACTTC.

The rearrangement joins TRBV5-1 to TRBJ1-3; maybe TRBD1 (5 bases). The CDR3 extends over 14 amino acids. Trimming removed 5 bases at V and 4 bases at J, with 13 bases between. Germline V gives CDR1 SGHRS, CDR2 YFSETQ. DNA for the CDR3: TGCGCCAGCAGGGACGACCACAGGGGAAACACCATATATTTT. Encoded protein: CASRDDHRGNTIYF.

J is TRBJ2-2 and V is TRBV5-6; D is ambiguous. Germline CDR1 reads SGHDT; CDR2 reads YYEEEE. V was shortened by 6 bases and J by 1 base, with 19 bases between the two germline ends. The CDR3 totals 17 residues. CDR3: CASNLWVASENTGELFF. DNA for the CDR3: TGTGCCAGCAACCTTTGGGTGGCCAGCGAGAACACCGGGGAGCTGTTTTTT.

The CDR3: CAGRAGDNTEAFF. For the CDR3, the DNA is TGTGCCGGCCGGGCAGGGGATAACACTGAAGCTTTCTTT. The J gene is TRBJ1-1, the V gene TRBV7-9; TRBD1 is a possible D gene (6 bases). V lost 11 bases and J 2 bases, leaving 15 bases between the germline ends. The CDR3 has 13 amino acids. Germline V CDR1 and CDR2: SEHNR, FQNEAQ (reference sequence). Full variable domain (remainder filled in from reference TRBV7-9 and TRBJ1-1): DTGVSQNPRHKITKRGQNVTFRCDPISEHNRLYWYRQTLGQGPEFLTYFQNEAQLEKSRLLSDRFSAERPKGSFSTLEIQRTEQGDSAMYLCAGRAGDNTEAFFGQGTRLTVV.

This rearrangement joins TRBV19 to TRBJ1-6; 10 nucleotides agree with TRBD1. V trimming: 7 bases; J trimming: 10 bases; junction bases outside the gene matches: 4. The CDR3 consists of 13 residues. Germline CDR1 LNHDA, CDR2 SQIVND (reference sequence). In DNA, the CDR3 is TGTGCCAGTATTGGACAGGGGGACTCACCCCTCCACTTT. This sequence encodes CASIGQGDSPLHF.

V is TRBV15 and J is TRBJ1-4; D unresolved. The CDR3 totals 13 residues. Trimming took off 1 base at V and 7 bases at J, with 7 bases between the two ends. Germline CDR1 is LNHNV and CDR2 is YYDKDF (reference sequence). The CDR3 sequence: CATSRGASEKLFF. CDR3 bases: TGTGCCACCAGCAGAGGGGCTTCTGAAAAACTGTTTTTT. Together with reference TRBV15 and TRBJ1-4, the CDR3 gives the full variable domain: DAMVIQNPRYQVTQFGKPVTLSCSQTLNHNVMYWYQQKSSQAPKLLFHYYDKDFNNEADTPDNFQSRRPNTSFCFLDIRSPGLGDTAMYLCATSRGASEKLFFGSGTQLSVL.

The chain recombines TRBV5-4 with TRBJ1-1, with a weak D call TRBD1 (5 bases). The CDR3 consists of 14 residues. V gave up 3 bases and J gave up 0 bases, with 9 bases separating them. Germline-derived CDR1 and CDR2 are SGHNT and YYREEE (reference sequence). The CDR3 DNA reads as TGTGCCAGCAGCTACCCGACAGTGAACACTGAAGCTTTCTTT. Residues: CASSYPTVNTEAFF.

As DNA, the CDR3 is TGTGCCAGCAGCTTTGACAGGCTCAACTATGGCTACACCTTC. Amino acid sequence: CASSFDRLNYGYTF. The chain employs TRBV7-9 and TRBJ1-2; tentatively, D is TRBD1 (6 bases). Trimming cost V 3 bases and J 2 bases, with 10 bases left between them. CDR1 is SEHNR and CDR2 is FQNEAQ in the germline V gene (reference sequence). This CDR3 is 14 amino acids long.